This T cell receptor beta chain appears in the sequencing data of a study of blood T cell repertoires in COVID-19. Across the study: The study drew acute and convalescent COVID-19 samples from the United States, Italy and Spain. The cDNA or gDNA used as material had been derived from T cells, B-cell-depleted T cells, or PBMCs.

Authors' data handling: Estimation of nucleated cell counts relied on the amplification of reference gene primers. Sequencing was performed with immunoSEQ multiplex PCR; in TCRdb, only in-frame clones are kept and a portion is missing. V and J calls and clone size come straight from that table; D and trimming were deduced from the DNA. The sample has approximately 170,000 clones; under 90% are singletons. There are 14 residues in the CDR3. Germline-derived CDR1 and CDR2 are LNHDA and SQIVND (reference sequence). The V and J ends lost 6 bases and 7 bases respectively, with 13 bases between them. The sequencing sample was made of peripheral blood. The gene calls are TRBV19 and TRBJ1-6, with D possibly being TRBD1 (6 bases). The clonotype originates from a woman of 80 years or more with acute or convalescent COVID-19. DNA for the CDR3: TGTGCCAGTAGGACCGGGACAAGAAATTCACCCCTCCACTTT. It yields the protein CASRTGTRNSPLHF.